The 3 T cell receptor beta chains in this list originate from one sample, sequenced in a study of blood T cells in healthy people across ages. PCR was performed a second time for about 6 to 12 cycles using a sample-barcoded 5' primer and a J-beta primer mix. Using its own MiXCR run on the 5' RACE reads, TCRdb lists one record per CDR3 protein. The sample lists about 830,000 distinct CDR3 sequences, about 62% occurring once. Material: blood. These receptors all come from a man between 25 and 39 years old in good health.

J is TRBJ2-2 and V is TRBV20-1, with TRBD2 matching 15 bases. The length of the CDR3 is 19 residues. Germline-derived CDR1 and CDR2 are DFQATT and SNEGSKA (reference sequence). The ends lost 3 bases at V and 5 bases at J; junction bases unmatched: 13. CDR3 region: CSARSWTSGGDYTTGELFF. The CDR3 DNA is TGCAGTGCTAGGAGCTGGACTAGCGGGGGGGATTATACTACCGGGGAGCTGTTTTTT.

The rearrangement joins TRBV7-2 to TRBJ2-5; 12 nucleotides line up with TRBD2. This CDR3 has 18 amino acids. Trimming cost V 1 base and J 7 bases; bases outside gene matches: 13. Germline V gives CDR1 SGHTA, CDR2 FQGNSA. The CDR3 is CASSLGGPSGREKGTQYF. CDR3 in DNA: TGTGCCAGCAGCTTAGGGGGCCCTAGCGGGAGGGAAAAGGGGACCCAGTACTTC.

V gene TRBV5-1 combines with J gene TRBJ2-1; no firm D call. Deletions cut 1 base from V and 2 bases from J, with 13 bases between. CDR1 is SGHRS, CDR2 YFSETQ, per germline. The CDR3 spans 16 residues. The CDR3 DNA sequence: TGCGCCAGCAGCTTGCGGAACTCGGACCCCTACAATGAGCAGTTCTTC. Its translation is CASSLRNSDPYNEQFF.